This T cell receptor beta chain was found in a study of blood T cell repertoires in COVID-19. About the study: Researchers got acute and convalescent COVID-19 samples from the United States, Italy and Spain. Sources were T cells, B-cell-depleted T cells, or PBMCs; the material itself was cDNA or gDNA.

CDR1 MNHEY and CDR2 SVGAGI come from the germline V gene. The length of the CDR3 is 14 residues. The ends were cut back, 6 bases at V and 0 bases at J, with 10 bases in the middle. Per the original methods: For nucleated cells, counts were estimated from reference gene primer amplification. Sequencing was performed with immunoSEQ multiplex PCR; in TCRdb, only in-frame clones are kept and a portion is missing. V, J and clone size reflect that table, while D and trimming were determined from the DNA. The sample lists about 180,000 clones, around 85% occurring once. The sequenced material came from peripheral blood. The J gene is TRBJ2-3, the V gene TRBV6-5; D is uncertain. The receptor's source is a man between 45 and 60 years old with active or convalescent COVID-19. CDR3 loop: CASSLDTSTDTQYF. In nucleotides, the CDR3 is TGTGCCAGCAGCCTCGACACTAGCACAGATACGCAGTATTTT.